Listed here are 17 T cell receptor beta chains from one sample, sequenced in a study of T cells in Graves' hyperthyroidism and ophthalmopathy. Amplification of TCR beta CDR3 regions was performed using RNA transcripts as template. An initial round of RT-PCR targeting the TCR CDR3 relied on the HTBI primer set. TCRdb analysed the multiplex PCR reads with MiXCR anew, one entry per CDR3 protein. The sample shows 500,000 to 800,000 distinct CDR3 sequences, roughly 15% of them seen only once. The specimen sequenced was blood. These receptors all stem from a woman aged 45-65 years with Graves' ophthalmopathy.

This clonotype was seen many times. This chain connects TRBV2 to TRBJ1-2, with TRBD1 as a possible D gene (6 bases). The CDR3 extends over 12 amino acids. Per germline, CDR1 SNHLY and CDR2 FYNNEI. V dropped 6 bases and J dropped 4 bases, with 9 bases sitting between them. CDR3 in amino acids: CASRPRGYGYTF. The CDR3 DNA follows: TGTGCCAGCAGGCCCAGGGGCTATGGCTACACCTTC. Based on the CDR3 plus reference TRBV2 and TRBJ1-2, the full variable domain is EPEVTQTPSHQVTQMGQEVILRCVPISNHLYFYWYRQILGQKVEFLVSFYNNEISEKSEIFDDQFSVERPDGSNFTLKIRSTKLEDSAMYFCASRPRGYGYTFGSGTRLTVV.

The table lists this clonotype with a few counts. The rearrangement links TRBV7-8 to TRBJ2-4; maybe TRBD2 (6 bases). Germline values: CDR1 SGHVS, CDR2 FQNEAQ. The length of the CDR3 is 15 residues. V lost 4 bases and J lost 0, with 10 bases in between. CDR3 protein: CASSSGVQAKNIQYF. CDR3 nucleotide sequence: TGTGCCAGCAGCTCGGGAGTGCAAGCCAAAAACATTCAGTACTTC.

About this clonotype itself: A read error may be the cause here, since a much bigger clone is one base away. The V gene is TRBV12-3 or TRBV12-4, the J gene TRBJ1-2; 9 bases agree with TRBD1. The CDR3 has 16 residues. V was pared by 6 bases and J by 4 bases, with 12 bases of the junction left unmatched. Here the CDR3 reads CASSSLSGQGSYGYTF. The CDR3, as DNA: TGTGCCAGCAGCAGTCTCTCGGGACAGGGATCCTATGGCTACACCTTC.

This clonotype showed up many times. The chain employs TRBV7-2 and TRBJ2-5; 9 bases map to TRBD2. J gave up 7 bases and V 3 bases, and 24 bases lay outside the gene matches. Per germline, CDR1 SGHTA and CDR2 FQGNSA. The CDR3 is 20 amino acids. The chain's CDR3 is CASSFSSNIFSGSSEVTQYF. The CDR3 nucleotides are TGTGCCAGCAGCTTCTCATCGAATATTTTTAGCGGGAGCTCTGAAGTGACCCAGTACTTC.

In this sample, this clonotype turned up many times. The J gene is TRBJ2-5, the V gene TRBV5-1; TRBD1 might be the D (5 bases). The V end lost 0 bases, the J end lost 3 bases, and 9 bases lay between the germline ends. The CDR3 is made up of 14 amino acids. Germline V gene sequence: CDR1 SGHRS, CDR2 YFSETQ. The CDR3 loop reads CASSLEAREETQYF. CDR3 nucleotides: TGCGCCAGCAGCTTGGAGGCCAGGGAAGAGACCCAGTACTTC.

In this sample, this clonotype turned up many times. This rearrangement joins TRBV28 to TRBJ1-5; no clear D gene. CDR1 is MDHEN and CDR2 is SYDVKM in the germline V gene. This CDR3 contains 12 residues. V gave up 8 bases and J gave up 6 bases, with 11 bases separating them. For the CDR3, the DNA is TGTGCCAGCGCCCTCCGTGGTCAGCCCCAGCATTTT. This gives the protein CASALRGQPQHF.

The chain is built from TRBV7-8 and TRBJ2-5, with a possible D match to TRBD1 (6 bases). There are 15 residues in the CDR3. Deletions cut 6 bases from V and 5 bases from J, with 19 bases between. In germline, CDR1 is SGHVS, CDR2 FQNEAQ. As DNA, the CDR3 is TGTGCCAGCAGTCGCGAGGGGGAGCTGTTTGAGACCCAGTACTTC. Encoded protein: CASSREGELFETQYF.

This clonotype was observed many times. The chain combines TRBV5-1 with TRBJ2-7, with 11 bases identical to TRBD2. Germline CDR1 and CDR2: SGHRS and YFSETQ. There are 19 residues in the CDR3. Losses at the gene ends were 3 bases for V and 2 bases for J; bases not matched to a gene: 16. DNA of the CDR3: TGCGCCAGCAGCTCCGACCCAATGACTAGCGGGATTGCAGCCTACGAGCAGTACTTC. This codes for CASSSDPMTSGIAAYEQYF.

On this clonotype itself: This may be a read error, as it is one base from a much larger clone. The chain has TRBV20-1 and TRBJ2-3; D ambiguous. Germline lookup yields CDR1 DFQATT and CDR2 SNEGSKA (reference sequence). The CDR3 length is 14 residues. V was cut by 3 bases and J by 5 bases, with 15 bases left in between. The CDR3 DNA is TGCAGTGCTAGGGTACGAGTGGGCGGAGATACGCAGTATTTT. This gives the protein CSARVRVGGDTQYF.

The chain carries TRBV2 and TRBJ2-7; tentatively, D is TRBD2 (5 bases). Germline assignment: CDR1 SNHLY and CDR2 FYNNEI. This CDR3 comprises 14 residues. Trimming left V 9 bases short and J 2 bases short, with 17 bases between. The CDR3 protein is CARSPRGQTYEQYF. The CDR3 region has the DNA TGTGCCAGGTCCCCGCGCGGGCAGACCTACGAGCAGTACTTC.

This clonotype was seen many times. CDR3 coding DNA: TGTGCCAGCAGTTCCGGGTCCCTCTCCTACGAGCAGTACTTC. Protein sequence: CASSSGSLSYEQYF. The rearrangement links TRBV27 to TRBJ2-7; D is undetermined. Germline CDR1 and CDR2: MNHEY and SMNVEV (reference sequence). V was trimmed by 4 bases and J by 0 bases, leaving 10 bases between them. The CDR3 is made up of 14 amino acids.

In this sample, this clonotype turned up many times. The chain recombines TRBV7-8 with TRBJ1-2; maybe TRBD1 (6 bases). The CDR3 is 15 amino acids. CDR1 and CDR2 from the germline V gene are SGHVS and FQNEAQ. V lost 1 base and J 1 base, leaving 10 bases between the germline ends. CDR3 nucleotides: TGTGCCAGCAGCTTAGGGGGGCTAAATAACTATGGCTACACCTTC. This codes for CASSLGGLNNYGYTF.

To note about this clonotype: This may arise from a read error, as a much more abundant clone is one base away. The V call is TRBV12-3 or TRBV12-4, the J call TRBJ1-2; 8 nucleotides agree with TRBD1. CDR3 length equals 17 residues. CDR3 in DNA: TGTGCCAGCAGCCTCAGACAGGGGAGAAGGTCGGTCTATGGCTACGCCTTC. Residues: CASSLRQGRRSVYGYAF.

Remarks on this clonotype: This may be a read error: a much more frequent sequence differs by one nucleotide. V is TRBV12-3 or TRBV12-4 and J is TRBJ1-5; D remains unclear. There are 15 residues in the CDR3. CDR3 nucleotides: TGTGCCAGCAGTTTAGGACATGGTGAAATTCAGCCCCGGCATTTT. Translated: CASSLGHGEIQPRHF.

This clonotype was observed many times. This rearrangement joins TRBV7-2 to TRBJ2-7; D possibly corresponds to TRBD1 (6 bases). This CDR3 comprises 15 residues. Germline values: CDR1 SGHTA, CDR2 FQGNSA. The V end lost 2 bases, the J end lost 0 bases, and 11 bases lay between the germline ends. The CDR3 is CASSLMGADSYEQYF. CDR3 DNA sequence: TGTGCCAGCAGCTTAATGGGGGCCGACTCCTACGAGCAGTACTTC. Using reference TRBV7-2 and TRBJ2-7 for the parts outside the CDR3, the full variable domain is GAGVSQSPSNKVTEKGKDVELRCDPISGHTALYWYRQSLGQGLEFLIYFQGNSAPDKSGLPSDRFSAERTGGSVSTLTIQRTQQEDSAVYLCASSLMGADSYEQYFGPGTRLTVT.

The rearrangement links TRBV10-3 to TRBJ1-4; D is uncertain. CDR1 and CDR2 (germline): ENHRY, SYGVKD. The V end was cut by 3 bases, the J end by 5 bases, with 10 bases between. The CDR3 totals 14 residues. DNA of the CDR3: TGTGCCATCAGTGAAACGGGGAAGAATGAAAAACTGTTTTTT. Protein sequence: CAISETGKNEKLFF.

At least ten counts were recorded for this clonotype. The chain carries TRBV28 and TRBJ2-2; TRBD1 aligns across 9 bases. The CDR3 extends over 15 amino acids. J was trimmed by 4 bases and V by 5 bases; bases with no gene match: 5. Germline V gene data show CDR1 as MDHEN and CDR2 as SYDVKM. The CDR3 here is CASSATGGFTGELFF. CDR3 bases: TGTGCCAGCAGTGCGACAGGGGGTTTCACCGGGGAGCTGTTTTTT.